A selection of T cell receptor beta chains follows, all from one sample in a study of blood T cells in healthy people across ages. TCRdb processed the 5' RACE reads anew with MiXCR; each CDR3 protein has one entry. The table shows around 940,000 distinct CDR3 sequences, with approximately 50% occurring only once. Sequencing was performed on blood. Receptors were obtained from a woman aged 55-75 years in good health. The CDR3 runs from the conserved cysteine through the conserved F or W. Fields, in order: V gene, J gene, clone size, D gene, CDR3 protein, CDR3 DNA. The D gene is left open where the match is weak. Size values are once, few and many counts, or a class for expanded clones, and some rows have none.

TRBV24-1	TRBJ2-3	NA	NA	CATSDPGGTDTQYF	TGTGCCACCAGTGATCCCGGAGGCACAGATACGCAGTATTTT
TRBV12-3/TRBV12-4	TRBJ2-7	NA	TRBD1	CASSDRGNGEQYF	TGTGCCAGCAGTGACAGGGGAAATGGAGAGCAGTACTTC
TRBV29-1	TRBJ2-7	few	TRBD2	CSVDSSGSEQYF	TGCAGCGTTGACTCTAGCGGGAGCGAGCAGTACTTC
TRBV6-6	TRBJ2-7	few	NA	CASSRGTRTEQYF	TGTGCCAGCAGCCGTGGGACACGGACCGAGCAGTACTTC
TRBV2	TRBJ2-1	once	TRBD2	CASTRNGLAENEQFF	TGTGCCAGCACGCGAAATGGACTAGCGGAGAATGAGCAGTTCTTC
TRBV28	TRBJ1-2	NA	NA	CASSSRVLVPLQKLYGYTF	TGTGCCAGCAGTTCCAGGGTCCTTGTCCCCCTACAGAAGCTCTATGGCTACACCTTC
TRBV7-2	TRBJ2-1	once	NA	CASSSLMRARDEQFF	TGTGCCAGCAGCTCCCTCATGCGGGCCAGGGATGAGCAGTTCTTC
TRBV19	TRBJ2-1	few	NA	CASSIGGELELNEQFF	TGTGCCAGTAGTATTGGCGGGGAACTAGAACTCAATGAGCAGTTCTTC
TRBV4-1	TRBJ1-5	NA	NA	CASSQAGSEANQPQHF	TGCGCCAGCAGCCAGGCCGGGAGCGAGGCAAATCAGCCCCAGCATTTT
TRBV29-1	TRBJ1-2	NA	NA	CSVAYSSLGYGYTF	TGCAGCGTGGCCTACTCGTCTCTGGGCTATGGCTACACCTTC
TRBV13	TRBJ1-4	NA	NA	CASGLRLAGFATNEKLFF	TGTGCCAGCGGCTTACGTTTGGCAGGATTTGCAACTAATGAAAAACTGTTTTTT
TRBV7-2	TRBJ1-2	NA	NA	CAGSLNQAYGYTF	TGTGCCGGCAGCTTAAATCAAGCATATGGCTACACCTTC
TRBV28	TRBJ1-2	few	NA	CASSSGTWTNYGYTF	TGTGCCAGCAGTTCAGGGACATGGACTAACTATGGCTACACCTTC
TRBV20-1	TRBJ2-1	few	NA	CSASRPGANEQFF	TGCAGTGCTAGCAGGCCAGGGGCGAATGAGCAGTTCTTC
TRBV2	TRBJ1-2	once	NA	CASSPQAPEGYTF	TGTGCCAGCAGTCCTCAGGCCCCTGAGGGCTACACCTTC
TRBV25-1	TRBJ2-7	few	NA	CASSDRPNVVSYEQYF	TGTGCCAGCAGTGACCGACCCAATGTGGTGTCCTACGAGCAGTACTTC
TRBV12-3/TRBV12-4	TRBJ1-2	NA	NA	CASSLAPGPSYGYTF	TGCGCCAGCAGTTTAGCGCCTGGCCCGAGCTATGGCTACACCTTC
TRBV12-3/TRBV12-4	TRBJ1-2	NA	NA	CASSFGGGPVSGYTF	TGTGCCAGCAGTTTCGGGGGAGGGCCTGTGTCTGGCTACACCTTC
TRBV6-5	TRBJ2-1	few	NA	CASSLGQTNEQFF	TGTGCCAGCAGTTTAGGACAGACCAATGAGCAGTTCTTC
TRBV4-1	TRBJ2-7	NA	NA	CASSQDHFRGSYEQYF	TGCGCCAGCAGCCAAGATCATTTTAGGGGCTCCTACGAGCAGTACTTC
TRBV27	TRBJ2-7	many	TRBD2	CASSFRLAGSHEQYF	TGTGCCAGCAGTTTCAGACTAGCGGGTTCCCACGAGCAGTACTTC
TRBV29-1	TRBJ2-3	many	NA	CSVAGNTDTQYF	TGCAGCGTTGCCGGGAACACAGATACGCAGTATTTT
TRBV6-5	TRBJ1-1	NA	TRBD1	CASSPDRGYMNTEAFF	TGTGCCAGCAGTCCCGACAGGGGTTACATGAACACTGAAGCTTTCTTT
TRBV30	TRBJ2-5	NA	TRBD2	CAWSVTTSGFQETQYF	TGTGCCTGGAGTGTTACGACTAGCGGGTTCCAAGAGACCCAGTACTTC
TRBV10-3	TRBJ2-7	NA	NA	CAISDPPLASDYEQYF	TGTGCCATCAGTGACCCGCCTTTAGCCTCAGACTACGAGCAGTACTTC
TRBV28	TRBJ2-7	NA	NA	CASRSTSAYEQYF	TGTGCCAGCAGGTCGACTAGTGCCTACGAGCAGTACTTC